These T cell receptor beta chains were read from a single sample in a study of blood T cell repertoires in COVID-19. The repertoire was sequenced with immunoSEQ multiplex PCR; TCRdb's copy has only in-frame clones and lacks some. The sample includes 30,000 to 40,000 clones, roughly nine tenths of them seen just once. The sequencing sample was made of peripheral blood. The receptors were sampled from a man aged 45 to 65 with active or convalescent COVID-19. Both conserved end residues are part of each CDR3. Fields, in order: clone size, D gene, J gene, V gene, CDR3 protein, CDR3 DNA. D genes are given only for firm matches. Clone size is shown for a subset of rows, as once, few, many or a class of expanded clone.

clone size: NA; D gene: NA; J gene: TRBJ2-2; V gene: TRBV4-3; CDR3 protein: CASSQERLASGELFF; CDR3 DNA: TGCGCCAGCAGCCAAGAAAGGCTAGCGAGCGGGGAGCTGTTTTTT
clone size: NA; D gene: NA; J gene: TRBJ1-1; V gene: TRBV5-1; CDR3 protein: CASSENVQNTEAFF; CDR3 DNA: TGCGCCAGCAGCGAGAACGTTCAAAACACTGAAGCTTTCTTT
clone size: NA; D gene: NA; J gene: TRBJ1-4; V gene: TRBV2; CDR3 protein: CASGQYRVNEKLFF; CDR3 DNA: TGTGCCAGCGGGCAGTACAGGGTGAATGAAAAACTGTTTTTT
clone size: NA; D gene: TRBD1; J gene: TRBJ1-3; V gene: TRBV5-1; CDR3 protein: CASSLGTAFSGNTIYF; CDR3 DNA: TGCGCCAGCAGCTTAGGGACAGCCTTCTCTGGAAACACCATATATTTT
clone size: NA; D gene: TRBD1; J gene: TRBJ2-7; V gene: TRBV5-4; CDR3 protein: CASSRGTGPYEQYF; CDR3 DNA: TGTGCCAGCAGCCGCGGGACAGGCCCCTACGAGCAGTACTTC
clone size: NA; D gene: TRBD1; J gene: TRBJ2-5; V gene: TRBV29-1; CDR3 protein: CSVWGQGETQYF; CDR3 DNA: TGCAGCGTTTGGGGACAGGGGGAGACCCAGTACTTC
clone size: NA; D gene: TRBD2; J gene: TRBJ2-7; V gene: TRBV6-2/TRBV6-3; CDR3 protein: CASSLGGRRQYF; CDR3 DNA: TGTGCCAGCAGCCTGGGCGGGAGACGGCAGTACTTC
clone size: NA; D gene: NA; J gene: TRBJ2-5; V gene: TRBV30; CDR3 protein: CAWSVGLGVSQQETQYF; CDR3 DNA: TGTGCCTGGAGTGTAGGTCTAGGGGTGTCTCAACAAGAGACCCAGTACTTC
clone size: few; D gene: NA; J gene: TRBJ2-3; V gene: TRBV7-9; CDR3 protein: CASSLQPGGTQYF; CDR3 DNA: TGTGCCAGCAGCTTACAACCCGGAGGTACGCAGTATTTT
clone size: once; D gene: TRBD2; J gene: TRBJ2-1; V gene: TRBV9; CDR3 protein: CASSAELAGASNNEQFF; CDR3 DNA: TGTGCCAGCAGCGCCGAACTAGCGGGAGCCTCTAACAATGAGCAGTTCTTC
clone size: NA; D gene: TRBD2; J gene: TRBJ2-3; V gene: TRBV11-2; CDR3 protein: CASSHWTSGGDTDTQYF; CDR3 DNA: TGTGCCAGCAGCCACTGGACTAGCGGAGGAGACACAGATACGCAGTATTTT
clone size: NA; D gene: NA; J gene: TRBJ2-1; V gene: TRBV6-2/TRBV6-3; CDR3 protein: CASSPQRAAYNEQFF; CDR3 DNA: TGTGCCAGCAGTCCCCAGCGGGCTGCCTACAATGAGCAGTTCTTC
clone size: NA; D gene: NA; J gene: TRBJ2-1; V gene: TRBV10-3; CDR3 protein: CATLRDSYNEQFF; CDR3 DNA: TGTGCCACCCTGCGGGACTCCTACAATGAGCAGTTCTTC
clone size: NA; D gene: TRBD1; J gene: TRBJ1-1; V gene: TRBV7-9; CDR3 protein: CASSLGQGVTTEAFF; CDR3 DNA: TGTGCCAGCAGCTTAGGACAGGGGGTTACCACTGAAGCTTTCTTT
clone size: NA; D gene: TRBD1; J gene: TRBJ2-7; V gene: TRBV2; CDR3 protein: CASSGQGGYEQYF; CDR3 DNA: TGTGCCAGCAGTGGACAGGGCGGGTACGAGCAGTACTTC
clone size: NA; D gene: TRBD2; J gene: TRBJ2-1; V gene: TRBV11-2; CDR3 protein: CASSLALAGEQFF; CDR3 DNA: TGTGCCAGCAGCTTAGCTCTAGCGGGGGAGCAGTTCTTC
clone size: NA; D gene: TRBD1; J gene: TRBJ2-1; V gene: TRBV5-1; CDR3 protein: CASSPTFRQGWLGEQFF; CDR3 DNA: TGCGCCAGCAGCCCGACGTTCCGACAGGGTTGGCTAGGTGAGCAGTTCTTC
clone size: NA; D gene: NA; J gene: TRBJ1-1; V gene: TRBV27; CDR3 protein: CASRPGGGQESTEAFF; CDR3 DNA: TGTGCCAGCAGACCTGGCGGGGGCCAGGAAAGCACTGAAGCTTTCTTT
clone size: NA; D gene: NA; J gene: TRBJ2-7; V gene: TRBV6-5; CDR3 protein: CASSYSAGEKDYEQYF; CDR3 DNA: TGTGCCAGCAGTTACTCGGCAGGGGAAAAGGACTACGAGCAGTACTTC
clone size: NA; D gene: NA; J gene: TRBJ2-7; V gene: TRBV25-1; CDR3 protein: CASSESTYEQYF; CDR3 DNA: TGTGCCAGCAGTGAATCTACCTACGAGCAGTACTTC